This T cell receptor (beta chain) is drawn from a study of shared clonotypes between healthy human individuals. Study observations and caveats: Sampling covered nothing but blood. Tissue TCR repertoires likely differ from those found in blood. An effect of sequencing depth on clonotype sharing among donors was expected. Enrolling few donors narrowed the genetic and exposure-history diversity that was represented.

Points on this clone: Its antigen is unknown.

TCRdb's table, derived via immunoSEQ multiplex PCR, lists solely in-frame clones and lacks some. The sample lists 490,000 or so clones; around 80% were seen once. The CDR3 length is 15 residues. V shed 0 bases and J shed 5 bases, with 12 bases lying between them. Germline lookup yields CDR1 SGHNT and CDR2 YYREEE (reference sequence). Donors comprised only Caucasian adults living in Nashville, Tennessee. The sequencing sample was made of PBMCs. The sequence came from a woman aged 40 to 55 in good health. Some clones in this sample may be carry-over from other donors' samples. V and J are TRBV5-4 and TRBJ2-1; possible D gene TRBD2, 6 bases. In DNA, the CDR3 is TGTGCCAGCAGCTTGGGACTGGACTATAACAATGAGCAGTTCTTC. Encoded protein: CASSLGLDYNNEQFF.